This TCR beta chain was sequenced for a study of blood T cell repertoires in COVID-19. Generated by immunoSEQ multiplex PCR, the TCRdb table keeps only in-frame clones and is missing some. Here the sample spans about 170,000 clones, just under 95% being singletons. From germline, CDR1 is LGHDT and CDR2 YNNKEL (reference sequence). After removal of 6 bases from V and 2 bases from J, the junction contained 6 bases not matched to a gene. This CDR3 has 15 amino acids. The clonotype was recovered from a woman aged 45-60 years with acute or convalescent COVID-19. The sample was peripheral blood. The chain couples TRBV3-1 (or the pseudogene TRBV3-2) to TRBJ2-2; TRBD1 aligns across 7 bases. The CDR3 reads CASRLGTANTGELFF. CDR3 in DNA: TGTGCCAGCAGGCTAGGGACAGCCAACACCGGGGAGCTGTTTTTT.